This paragraph reports one T cell receptor beta chain. Its antigen is not identified. This entry belongs to a study of cytomegalovirus exposure and HLA in healthy donors. Points from the study as a whole: In a later analysis, DRB1 alleles had the most associated TCRs; HLA-C alleles the fewest. For most TCR beta V segments, an earlier analysis put the productive rate at about 87% or about 30% of the time. Analyses of presence/absence relied on an assumption of roughly uniform sequencing depth across donors.

13 Jbeta primers and 60 Vbeta primers were used for the PCR. Libraries were prepared by immunoSEQ multiplex PCR; TCRdb keeps only in-frame clonotypes and omits some of them. The sample consists of 200,000 to 250,000 clones, roughly 75% of them appearing once. The sample consisted of PBMCs. This receptor was obtained from a woman between 25 and 40 years old in good health and CMV-seronegative.

The CDR3 loop reads CASSSDRPPNEQFF. CDR3 sequence (DNA): TGTGCCAGCAGCTCTGACAGGCCACCCAATGAGCAGTTCTTC. The rearrangement links TRBV11-3 to TRBJ2-1; TRBD1 is a possible D gene (6 bases). The length of the CDR3 is 14 residues. Germline V gene sequence: CDR1 SGHNT, CDR2 YENEEA. V shed 4 bases and J shed 6 bases, with 13 bases lying between them.